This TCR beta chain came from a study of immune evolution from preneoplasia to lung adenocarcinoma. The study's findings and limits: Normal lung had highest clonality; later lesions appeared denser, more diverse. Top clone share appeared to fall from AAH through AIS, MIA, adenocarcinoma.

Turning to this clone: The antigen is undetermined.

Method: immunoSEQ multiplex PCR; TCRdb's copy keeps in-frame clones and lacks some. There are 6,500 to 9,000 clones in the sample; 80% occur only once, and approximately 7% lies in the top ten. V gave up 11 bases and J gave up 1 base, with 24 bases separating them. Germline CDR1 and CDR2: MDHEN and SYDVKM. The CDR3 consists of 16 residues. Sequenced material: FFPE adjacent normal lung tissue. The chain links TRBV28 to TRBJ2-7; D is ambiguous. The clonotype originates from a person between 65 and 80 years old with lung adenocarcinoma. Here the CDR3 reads CARNLSGFRPSYEQYF. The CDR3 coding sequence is TGTGCCCGCAACCTCTCCGGGTTCCGACCTTCCTACGAGCAGTACTTC.